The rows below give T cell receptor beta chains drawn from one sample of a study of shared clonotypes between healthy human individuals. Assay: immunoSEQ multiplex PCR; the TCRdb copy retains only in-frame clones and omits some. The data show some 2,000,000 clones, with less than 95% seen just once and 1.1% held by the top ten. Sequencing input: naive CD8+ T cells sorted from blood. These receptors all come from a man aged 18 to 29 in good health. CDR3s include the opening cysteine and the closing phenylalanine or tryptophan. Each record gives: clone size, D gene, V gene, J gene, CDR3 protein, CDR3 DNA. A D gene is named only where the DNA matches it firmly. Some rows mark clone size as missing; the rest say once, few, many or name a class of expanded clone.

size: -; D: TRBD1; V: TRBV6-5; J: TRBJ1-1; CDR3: CASQDRGGHTEAFF; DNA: TGTGCCAGCCAGGACAGGGGAGGGCACACTGAAGCTTTCTTT
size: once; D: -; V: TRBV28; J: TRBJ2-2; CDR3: CASKQVGDTGELFF; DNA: TGTGCCAGCAAGCAGGTGGGGGACACCGGGGAGCTGTTTTTT
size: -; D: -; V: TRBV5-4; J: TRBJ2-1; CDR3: CASSLVPATEDNEQFF; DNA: TGTGCCAGCAGCTTGGTACCGGCTACAGAGGACAATGAGCAGTTCTTC
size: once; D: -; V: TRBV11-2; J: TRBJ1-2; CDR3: CASSRGRYGYTF; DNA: TGTGCCAGCAGCCGGGGGCGTTACGGCTACACCTTC
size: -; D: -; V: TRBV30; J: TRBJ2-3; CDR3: CAWSVVSSTDTQYF; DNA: TGTGCCTGGAGTGTTGTATCTAGCACAGATACGCAGTATTTT
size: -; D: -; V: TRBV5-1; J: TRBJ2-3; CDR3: CASSLEQTTDTQYF; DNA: TGCGCCAGCAGCTTGGAGCAGACCACAGATACGCAGTATTTT
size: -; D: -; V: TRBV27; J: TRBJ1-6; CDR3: CASSLGQGDSPLHF; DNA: TGTGCCAGCAGCCTGGGGCAGGGCGACTCACCCCTCCACTTT
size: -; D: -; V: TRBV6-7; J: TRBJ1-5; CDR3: CARIPDNQSNQPQHF; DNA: TGTGCCAGGATACCGGACAACCAGAGCAATCAGCCCCAGCATTTT
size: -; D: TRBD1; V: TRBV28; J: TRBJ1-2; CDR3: CASRNWTGGLFGYTF; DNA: TGTGCCAGCAGGAACTGGACAGGGGGCCTCTTTGGCTACACCTTC
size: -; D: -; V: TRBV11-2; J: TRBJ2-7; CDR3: CASISPYGDLPYEQYF; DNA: TGTGCCAGCATTTCTCCGTACGGAGACTTGCCCTACGAGCAGTACTTC
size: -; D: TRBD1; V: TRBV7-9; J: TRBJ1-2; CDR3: CASSLGDSFYGYTF; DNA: TGTGCCAGCAGCTTAGGGGACAGCTTCTATGGCTACACCTTC
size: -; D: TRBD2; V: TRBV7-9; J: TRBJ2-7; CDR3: CASSSPILAGVIVSGEQYF; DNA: TGTGCCAGCAGCTCGCCCATTCTAGCGGGAGTTATTGTTTCGGGAGAGCAGTACTTC
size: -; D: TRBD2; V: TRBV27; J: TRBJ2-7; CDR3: CASSLLTSGGHPYEQYF; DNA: TGTGCCAGCAGTTTATTGACTAGCGGGGGGCACCCCTACGAGCAGTACTTC
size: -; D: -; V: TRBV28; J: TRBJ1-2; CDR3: CASSLWAARGYTF; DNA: TGTGCCAGCAGTTTATGGGCAGCGAGGGGCTACACCTTC
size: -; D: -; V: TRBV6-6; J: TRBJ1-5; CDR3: CASSYSGGSNQPQHF; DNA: TGTGCCAGCAGTTACTCGGGAGGAAGCAATCAGCCCCAGCATTTT
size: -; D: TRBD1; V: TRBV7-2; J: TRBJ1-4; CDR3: CASSLELPGGTNEKLFF; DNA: TGTGCCAGCAGCTTAGAGCTGCCAGGGGGCACTAATGAAAAACTGTTTTTT
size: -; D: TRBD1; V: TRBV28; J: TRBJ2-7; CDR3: CASSEQGEKDIEQYF; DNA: TGTGCCAGCAGTGAACAGGGGGAAAAAGATATCGAGCAGTACTTC
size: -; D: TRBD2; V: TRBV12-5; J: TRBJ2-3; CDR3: CARRAVVTASGISRGTDTQYF; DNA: TGTGCTAGGCGGGCGGTGGTGACGGCTAGCGGGATCTCTCGCGGCACAGATACGCAGTATTTT
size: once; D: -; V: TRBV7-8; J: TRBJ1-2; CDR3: CASSLALNVDSVEGRSYGYTF; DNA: TGTGCCAGCAGCTTAGCGCTCAACGTAGACAGCGTGGAGGGGAGGAGCTATGGCTACACCTTC
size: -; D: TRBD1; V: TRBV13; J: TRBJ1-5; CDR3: CASSQGGAFQPQHF; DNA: TGTGCCAGCAGTCAGGGGGGGGCTTTTCAGCCCCAGCATTTT
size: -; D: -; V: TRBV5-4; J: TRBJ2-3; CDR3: CASSHSTDTQYF; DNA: TGTGCCAGCAGCCACAGCACAGATACGCAGTATTTT
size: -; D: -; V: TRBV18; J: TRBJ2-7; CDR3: CASSPPSSYEQYF; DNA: TGTGCCAGCTCACCACCCAGCTCCTACGAGCAGTACTTC